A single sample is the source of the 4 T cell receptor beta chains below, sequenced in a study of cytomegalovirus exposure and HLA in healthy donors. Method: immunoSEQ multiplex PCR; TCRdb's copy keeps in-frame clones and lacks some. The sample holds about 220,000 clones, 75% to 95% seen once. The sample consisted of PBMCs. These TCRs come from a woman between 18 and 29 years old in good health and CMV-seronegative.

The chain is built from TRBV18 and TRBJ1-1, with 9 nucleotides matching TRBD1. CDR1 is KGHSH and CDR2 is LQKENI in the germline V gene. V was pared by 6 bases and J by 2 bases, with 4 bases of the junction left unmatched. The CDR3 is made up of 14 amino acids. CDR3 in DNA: TGTGCCAGCTCGCCGACAGGGGGAAACACTGAAGCTTTCTTT. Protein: CASSPTGGNTEAFF.

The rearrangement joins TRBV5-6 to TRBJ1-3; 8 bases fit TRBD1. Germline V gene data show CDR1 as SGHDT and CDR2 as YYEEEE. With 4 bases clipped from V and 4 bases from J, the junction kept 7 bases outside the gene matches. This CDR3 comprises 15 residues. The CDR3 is CASSRSDRGGNTIYF. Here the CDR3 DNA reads TGTGCCAGCAGCCGTTCTGACAGGGGAGGAAACACCATATATTTT.

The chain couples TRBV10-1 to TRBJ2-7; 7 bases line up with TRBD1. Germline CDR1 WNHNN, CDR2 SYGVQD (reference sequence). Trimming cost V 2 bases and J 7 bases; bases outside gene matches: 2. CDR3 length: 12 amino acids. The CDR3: CASSEPTGEQYF. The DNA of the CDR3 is TGCGCCAGCAGTGAGCCGACAGGGGAGCAGTACTTC.

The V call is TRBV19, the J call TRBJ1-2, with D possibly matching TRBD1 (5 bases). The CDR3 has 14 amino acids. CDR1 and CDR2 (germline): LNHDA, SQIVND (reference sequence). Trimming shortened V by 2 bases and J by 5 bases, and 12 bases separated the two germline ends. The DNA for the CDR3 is TGTGCCAGTAGTATATTATCGGGGGAATATGGCTACACCTTC. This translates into CASSILSGEYGYTF.